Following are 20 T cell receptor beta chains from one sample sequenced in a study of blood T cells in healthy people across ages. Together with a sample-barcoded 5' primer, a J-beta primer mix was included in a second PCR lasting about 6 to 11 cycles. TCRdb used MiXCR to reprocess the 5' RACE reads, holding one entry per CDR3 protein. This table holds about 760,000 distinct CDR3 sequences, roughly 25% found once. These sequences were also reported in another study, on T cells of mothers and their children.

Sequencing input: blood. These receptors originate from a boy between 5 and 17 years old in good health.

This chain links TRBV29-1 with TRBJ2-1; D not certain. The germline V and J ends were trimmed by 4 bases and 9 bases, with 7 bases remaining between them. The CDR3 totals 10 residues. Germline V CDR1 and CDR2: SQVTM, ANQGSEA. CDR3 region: CSVGSGEQFF. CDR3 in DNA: TGCAGCGTTGGGTCGGGTGAGCAGTTCTTC.

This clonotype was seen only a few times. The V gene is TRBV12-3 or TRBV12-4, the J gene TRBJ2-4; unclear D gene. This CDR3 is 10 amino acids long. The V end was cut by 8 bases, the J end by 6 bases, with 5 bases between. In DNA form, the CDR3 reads TGTGCCAGCGGCGGAAACATTCAGTACTTC. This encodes CASGGNIQYF.

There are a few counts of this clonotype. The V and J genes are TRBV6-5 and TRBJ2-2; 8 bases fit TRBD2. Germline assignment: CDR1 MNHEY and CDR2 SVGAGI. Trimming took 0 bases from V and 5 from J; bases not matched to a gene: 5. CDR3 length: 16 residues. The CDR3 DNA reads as TGTGCCAGCAGTTACTCGATAGCTAGCGGGACCGGGGAGCTGTTTTTT. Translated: CASSYSIASGTGELFF.

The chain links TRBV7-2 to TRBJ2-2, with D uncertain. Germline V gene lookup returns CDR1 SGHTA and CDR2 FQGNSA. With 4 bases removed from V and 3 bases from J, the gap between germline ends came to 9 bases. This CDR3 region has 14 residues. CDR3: CASSYRSYTGELFF. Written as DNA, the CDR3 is TGTGCCAGCAGCTACCGGTCATACACCGGGGAGCTGTTTTTT.

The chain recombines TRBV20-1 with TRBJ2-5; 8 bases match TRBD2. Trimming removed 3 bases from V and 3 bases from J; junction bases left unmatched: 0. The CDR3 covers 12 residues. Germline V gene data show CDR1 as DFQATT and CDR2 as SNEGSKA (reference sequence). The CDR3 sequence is CSARGLEETQYF. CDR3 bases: TGCAGTGCTAGGGGACTAGAAGAGACCCAGTACTTC.

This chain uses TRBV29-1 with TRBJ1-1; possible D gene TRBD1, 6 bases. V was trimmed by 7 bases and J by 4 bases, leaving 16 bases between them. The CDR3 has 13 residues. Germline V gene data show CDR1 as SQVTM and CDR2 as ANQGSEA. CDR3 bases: TGCAGCGGGGGGGCAGGTCCCTTCACTGAAGCTTTCTTT. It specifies CSGGAGPFTEAFF.

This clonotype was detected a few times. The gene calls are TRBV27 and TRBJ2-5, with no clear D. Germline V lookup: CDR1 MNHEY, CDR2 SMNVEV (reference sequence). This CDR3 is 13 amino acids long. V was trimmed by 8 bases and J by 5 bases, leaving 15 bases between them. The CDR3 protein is CASGRVGWETQYF. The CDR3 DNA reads TGTGCCAGCGGCCGCGTGGGGTGGGAGACCCAGTACTTC.

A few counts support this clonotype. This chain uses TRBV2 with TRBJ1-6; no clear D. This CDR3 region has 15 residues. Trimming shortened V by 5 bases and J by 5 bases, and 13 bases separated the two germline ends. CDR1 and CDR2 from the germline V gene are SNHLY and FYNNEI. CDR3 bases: TGTGCCAGCAGTCCAGTGAGAAGGGATAATTCACCCCTCCACTTT. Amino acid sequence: CASSPVRRDNSPLHF.

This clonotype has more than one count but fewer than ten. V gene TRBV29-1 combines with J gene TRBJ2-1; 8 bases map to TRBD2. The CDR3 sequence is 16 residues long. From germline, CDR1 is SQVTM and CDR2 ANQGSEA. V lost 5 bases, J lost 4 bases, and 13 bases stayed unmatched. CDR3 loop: CSVSTTGGAVYNEQFF. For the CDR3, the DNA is TGCAGCGTTTCTACGACGGGAGGGGCCGTTTACAATGAGCAGTTCTTC.

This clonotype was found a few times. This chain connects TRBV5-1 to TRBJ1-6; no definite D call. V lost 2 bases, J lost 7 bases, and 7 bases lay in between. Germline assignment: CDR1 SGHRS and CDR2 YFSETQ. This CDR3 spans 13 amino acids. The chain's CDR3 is CASSFEGNSPLHF. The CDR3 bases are TGCGCCAGCAGCTTCGAAGGAAATTCACCCCTCCACTTT.

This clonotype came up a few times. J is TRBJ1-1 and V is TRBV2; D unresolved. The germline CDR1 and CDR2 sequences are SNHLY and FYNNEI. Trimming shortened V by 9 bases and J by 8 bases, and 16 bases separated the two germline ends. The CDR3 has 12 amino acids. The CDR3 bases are TGTGCCAGTATACCCTTGGCGGCAGAAGCTTTCTTT. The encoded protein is CASIPLAAEAFF.

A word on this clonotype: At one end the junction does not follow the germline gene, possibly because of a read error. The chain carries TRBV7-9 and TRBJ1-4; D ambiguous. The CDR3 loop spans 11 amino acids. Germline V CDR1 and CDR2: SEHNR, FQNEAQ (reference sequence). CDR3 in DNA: TGTGCCAGCAGCTTAGCGACGGCGGCGATTTTT. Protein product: CASSLATAAIF.

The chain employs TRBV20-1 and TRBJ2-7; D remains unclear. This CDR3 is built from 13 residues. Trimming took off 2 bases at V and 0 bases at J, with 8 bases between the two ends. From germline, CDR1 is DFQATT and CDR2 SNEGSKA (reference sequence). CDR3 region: CSARRPDSYEQYF. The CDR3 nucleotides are TGCAGTGCTAGACGCCCTGACTCCTACGAGCAGTACTTC.

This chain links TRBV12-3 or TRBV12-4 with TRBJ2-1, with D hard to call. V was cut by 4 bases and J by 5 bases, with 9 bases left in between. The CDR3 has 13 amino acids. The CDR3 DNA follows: TGTGCCAGCAGTTCACCCCGAGACAATGAGCAGTTCTTC. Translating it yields CASSSPRDNEQFF.

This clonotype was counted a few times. The CDR3 bases are TGCAGCGTCCAAGGGGTCGGCCCCTACGAGCAGTACTTC. As protein: CSVQGVGPYEQYF. This rearrangement joins TRBV29-1 to TRBJ2-7; D might be TRBD1 (5 bases). Germline V CDR1 and CDR2: SQVTM, ANQGSEA. The ends were cut back, 6 bases at V and 2 bases at J, with 14 bases in the middle. The CDR3 sequence is 13 residues long.

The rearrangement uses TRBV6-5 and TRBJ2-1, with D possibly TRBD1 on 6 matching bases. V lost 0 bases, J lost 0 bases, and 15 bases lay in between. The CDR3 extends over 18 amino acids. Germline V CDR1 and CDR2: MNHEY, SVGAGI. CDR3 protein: CASSYSSGGQSSYNEQFF. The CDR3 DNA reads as TGTGCCAGCAGTTACTCGTCGGGTGGACAGAGCTCCTACAATGAGCAGTTCTTC.

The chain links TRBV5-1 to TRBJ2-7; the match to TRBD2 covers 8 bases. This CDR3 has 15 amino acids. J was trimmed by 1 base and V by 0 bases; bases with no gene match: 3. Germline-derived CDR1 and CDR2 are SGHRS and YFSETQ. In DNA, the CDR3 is TGCGCCAGCAGCTTGGTCGGGAGGGGATCCTACGAGCAGTACTTC. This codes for CASSLVGRGSYEQYF.

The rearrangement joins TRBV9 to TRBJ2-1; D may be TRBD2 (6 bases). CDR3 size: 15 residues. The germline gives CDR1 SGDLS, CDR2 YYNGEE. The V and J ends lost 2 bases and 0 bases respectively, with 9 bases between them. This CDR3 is CASSVPSASYNEQFF. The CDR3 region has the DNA TGTGCCAGCAGCGTCCCTAGCGCCTCCTACAATGAGCAGTTCTTC.

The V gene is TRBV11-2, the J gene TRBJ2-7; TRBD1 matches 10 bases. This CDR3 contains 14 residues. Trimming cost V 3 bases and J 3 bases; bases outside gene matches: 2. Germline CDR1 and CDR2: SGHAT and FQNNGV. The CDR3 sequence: CASSFGTGDYEQYF. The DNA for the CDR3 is TGTGCCAGCAGCTTCGGGACAGGGGACTACGAGCAGTACTTC.

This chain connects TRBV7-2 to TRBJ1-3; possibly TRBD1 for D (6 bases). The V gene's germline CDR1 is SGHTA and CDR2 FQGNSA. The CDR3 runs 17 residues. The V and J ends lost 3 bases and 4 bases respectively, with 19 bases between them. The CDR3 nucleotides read TGTGCCAGCAGCTTTCGGGCCGCCAGGGGTGGCGGAAACACCATATATTTT. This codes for CASSFRAARGGGNTIYF.